This T cell receptor beta chain originates from a study of blood T cell repertoires in COVID-19. Clones were read by immunoSEQ multiplex PCR, and TCRdb kept only the in-frame ones, dropping some. The table has hundreds of thousands of clones, about nine tenths seen once. There are 14 residues in the CDR3. Trimming at V came to 3 bases and at J to 3 bases, leaving 2 bases not matched to a gene. Per the germline V gene, CDR1 is SNHLY and CDR2 is FYNNEI. The material sequenced was PBMCs or T cells enriched from blood (not recorded which). The rearrangement links TRBV2 to TRBJ2-5; 9 bases match TRBD1. This TCR was recovered from a woman in her forties who had recovered from COVID-19. CDR3: CASSDRTGEETQYF. The CDR3, as DNA: TGTGCCAGCAGTGATAGGACAGGGGAAGAGACCCAGTACTTC.